These T cell receptor beta chains were read from a single sample in a study of control samples from healthy donors and cancer patients. The table came from immunoSEQ multiplex PCR; TCRdb's copy has only in-frame clones and leaves some out. The data contain around 28,000 clones, approximately 91% of them singletons. Specimen: PBMCs. These receptors were taken from a man aged 45 to 65 with lung cancer. The conserved cysteine and the conserved F or W are not part of the CDR3 here.

v_call	cdr3_aa
TRBV11-2	ASSLDGDGYT
TRBV9	ASSVDGGRGYT
TRBV3-1/TRBV3-2	ASSPSNTEAF
TRBV7-2	ASSFGGEAANTGELF
TRBV7-9	ASSPDTVYGYT
TRBV3-1/TRBV3-2	ASSHPGQGARTDTQY
TRBV11-3	ASSLVSGGEQF
TRBV19	ASSGERPYSGNTIY
TRBV9	ASSVGGGFDEQF
TRBV28	ASSQRASYKNMGD
TRBV7-8	ASSLVRTQPLEQY
TRBV5-1	ASSLGGTGGDTQY
TRBV2	ASTFASNQPQH
TRBV15	ATSRGGIRLSSNQPQH
TRBV28	ASSSRVEETQY
TRBV24-1	ATSETGTEAF
TRBV7-2	ASRAQGAPFYEQY
TRBV7-2	ASSSVAGDYEQY
TRBV27	ASSRQGLDGYT
TRBV3-1/TRBV3-2	ASSQEGLTNEKLF
TRBV6-5	ASSYLARESSGYT
TRBV18	ASSPGARGTGELF
TRBV4-3	ASSQFTGSTGELF
TRBV7-2	ASSLAGPPVGEQY
TRBV6-6	ASSLGYEQF
TRBV5-1	ASSLERGQPQH
TRBV6-6	ASSYSGKAEAF
TRBV4-3	ASSRDRGVEAF
TRBV7-3	ASSSGTSGSGELF
TRBV24-1	ATSPSRGSNQPQH
TRBV6-2/TRBV6-3	ASSPGSTNQPQH
TRBV15	ATSRRGAGNQPQH
TRBV9	ASSVEGTSYNEQF
TRBV6-1	ASSEVGQAGTGELF
TRBV9	ASRQGNNTGELF
TRBV14	ASSQDKGNTEAF
TRBV2	ASGSLRDSPLH
TRBV4-3	ASRGGQGIPYGYT
TRBV7-2	ASSLGVNSGNTIY
TRBV18	ASSPATGRYEQY
TRBV10-3	AISERLASYEQY
TRBV10-3	AISDGVLSSYEQY